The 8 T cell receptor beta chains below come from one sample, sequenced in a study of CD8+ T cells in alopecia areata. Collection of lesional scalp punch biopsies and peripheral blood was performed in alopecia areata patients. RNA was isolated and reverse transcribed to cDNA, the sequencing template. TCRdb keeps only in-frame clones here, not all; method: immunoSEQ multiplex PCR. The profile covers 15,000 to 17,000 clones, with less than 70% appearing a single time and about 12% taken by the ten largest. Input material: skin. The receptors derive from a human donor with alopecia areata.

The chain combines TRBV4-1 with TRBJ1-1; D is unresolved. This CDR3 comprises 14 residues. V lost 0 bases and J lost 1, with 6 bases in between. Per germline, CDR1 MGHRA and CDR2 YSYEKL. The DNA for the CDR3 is TGCGCCAGCAGCCAAGAAGGAGAGAACACTGAAGCTTTCTTT. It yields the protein CASSQEGENTEAFF.

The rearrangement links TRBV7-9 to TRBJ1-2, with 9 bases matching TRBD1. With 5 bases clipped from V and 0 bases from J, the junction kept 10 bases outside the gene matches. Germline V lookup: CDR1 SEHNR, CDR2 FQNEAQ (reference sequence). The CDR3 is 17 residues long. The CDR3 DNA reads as TGTGCCAGCAGCCTCCCTGGACAGGGGACAACTAACTATGGCTACACCTTC. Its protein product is CASSLPGQGTTNYGYTF.

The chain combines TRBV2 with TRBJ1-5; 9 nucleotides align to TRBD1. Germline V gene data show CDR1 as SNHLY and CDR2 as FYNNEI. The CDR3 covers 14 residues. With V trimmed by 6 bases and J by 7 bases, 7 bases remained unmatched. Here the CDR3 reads CASSKGQGGQPQHF. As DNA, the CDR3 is TGTGCCAGCAGCAAGGGACAGGGAGGACAGCCCCAGCATTTT.

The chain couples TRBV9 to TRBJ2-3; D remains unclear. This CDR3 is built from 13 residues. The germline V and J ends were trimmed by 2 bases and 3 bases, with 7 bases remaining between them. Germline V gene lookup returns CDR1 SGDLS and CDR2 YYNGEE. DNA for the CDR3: TGTGCCAGCAGCGTGGACGGGACAGATACGCAGTATTTT. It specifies CASSVDGTDTQYF.

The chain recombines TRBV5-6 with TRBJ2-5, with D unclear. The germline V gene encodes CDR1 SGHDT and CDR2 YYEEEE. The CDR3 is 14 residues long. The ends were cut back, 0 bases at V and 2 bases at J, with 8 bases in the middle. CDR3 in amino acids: CASSLEARQETQYF. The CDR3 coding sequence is TGTGCCAGCAGCTTGGAGGCCAGACAAGAGACCCAGTACTTC.

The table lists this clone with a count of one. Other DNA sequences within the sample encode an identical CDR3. CDR3 residues: CASSKGYEQYF. CDR3 nucleotide sequence: TGTGCCAGCAGCAAAGGGTACGAGCAGTACTTC. V is TRBV27 and J is TRBJ2-7, with D unresolved. The CDR3 covers 11 residues. From germline, CDR1 is MNHEY and CDR2 SMNVEV (reference sequence). Trimming stripped 6 bases from V and 4 bases from J, with 7 bases between.

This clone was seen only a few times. The CDR3 sequence is CASSPTRKETQYF. CDR3 DNA sequence: TGTGCCAGCAGCCCGACCCGGAAAGAGACCCAGTACTTC. V is TRBV7-2 and J is TRBJ2-5, with no clear D. V lost 5 bases and J lost 3, with 10 bases in between. The CDR3 sequence is 13 residues long. Germline V CDR1 and CDR2: SGHTA, FQGNSA.

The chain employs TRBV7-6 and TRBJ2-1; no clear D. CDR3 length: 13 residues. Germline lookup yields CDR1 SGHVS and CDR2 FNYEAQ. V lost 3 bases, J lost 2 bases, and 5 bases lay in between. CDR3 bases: TGTGCCAGCAGCTTTAAGACCTACAATGAGCAGTTCTTC. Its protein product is CASSFKTYNEQFF.